Listed below are T cell receptor beta chains from one sample, sequenced in a study of human T cells and chemical hapten exposure. TCRdb processed the RACE reads anew with MiXCR; each CDR3 protein has one entry. The profile covers about 51,000 distinct CDR3 sequences, with 9.4% appearing a single time and 13% to 15% taken by the ten largest. The sequenced sample was whole blood, obtained in connection with sensitization to the hapten diphenylcyclopropenone (DPC). These receptors were collected from a woman aged 35 to 49 with alopecia areata. Some clones in this sample may be carry-over from other donors' samples. CDR3s include the opening cysteine and the closing phenylalanine or tryptophan. The order of the fields is clone size, V gene, D gene, CDR3 length, J gene, CDR3 DNA, CDR3 protein. A D gene is named only where the DNA matches it firmly. The listing skips clone size in some rows; elsewhere it reads once, few, many or a size class.

clone size: .
V gene: TRBV20-1
D gene: .
CDR3 length: 16
J gene: TRBJ2-7
CDR3 DNA: TGCAGTGCTGCCGGTCTTACCGGCGGGAAGACCTACGAGCAGTACTTC
CDR3 protein: CSAAGLTGGKTYEQYF

clone size: many
V gene: TRBV12-3/TRBV12-4
D gene: .
CDR3 length: 10
J gene: TRBJ1-2
CDR3 DNA: TGTGCCAGCAGAGGGACTGCCCTTCACTTC
CDR3 protein: CASRGTALHF

clone size: many
V gene: TRBV9
D gene: .
CDR3 length: 14
J gene: TRBJ2-3
CDR3 DNA: TGTGCCAGCAGCGTACGGGGGCAAGTAGATACGCAGTATTTT
CDR3 protein: CASSVRGQVDTQYF

clone size: many
V gene: TRBV4-1
D gene: .
CDR3 length: 15
J gene: TRBJ1-2
CDR3 DNA: TGCGCCAGCAGCCAAGCCCCGGGACTCCCTAACCGCTACACCTTC
CDR3 protein: CASSQAPGLPNRYTF

clone size: .
V gene: TRBV29-1
D gene: .
CDR3 length: 12
J gene: TRBJ1-1
CDR3 DNA: TGCAGCGTTGAAGTGCGTAATTCGGAAGCTTTCTTT
CDR3 protein: CSVEVRNSEAFF

clone size: many
V gene: TRBV5-1
D gene: .
CDR3 length: 13
J gene: TRBJ2-1
CDR3 DNA: TGCGCCAGCAGCTTCTTCGGGGGCAATGAGCAGTTCTTC
CDR3 protein: CASSFFGGNEQFF

clone size: many
V gene: TRBV12-3/TRBV12-4
D gene: .
CDR3 length: 15
J gene: TRBJ1-1
CDR3 DNA: TGTGCCAGCAGTTTAGACACGACAGAGAACACTGAAGCTTTCTTT
CDR3 protein: CASSLDTTENTEAFF

clone size: few
V gene: TRBV5-1
D gene: .
CDR3 length: 13
J gene: TRBJ1-2
CDR3 DNA: TGCGCCAGCAGCTTAGGTTTGCCTGAGGGCTACACCTTC
CDR3 protein: CASSLGLPEGYTF

clone size: many
V gene: TRBV18
D gene: .
CDR3 length: 14
J gene: TRBJ1-2
CDR3 DNA: TGTGCCAGCTCACCGGGAGGTCCCAACTATGGCTACACCTTC
CDR3 protein: CASSPGGPNYGYTF

clone size: .
V gene: TRBV3-1
D gene: TRBD2
CDR3 length: 15
J gene: TRBJ2-1
CDR3 DNA: TGTGCCAGCAGCCCGACGGAGCGGGGAAGAAATGAGCAGTTCTTC
CDR3 protein: CASSPTERGRNEQFF

clone size: many
V gene: TRBV18
D gene: TRBD2
CDR3 length: 15
J gene: TRBJ2-3
CDR3 DNA: TGTGCCAGCTCACCAGGGAGGGAAGTAACAGATACGCAGTATTTT
CDR3 protein: CASSPGREVTDTQYF

clone size: many
V gene: TRBV20-1
D gene: .
CDR3 length: 16
J gene: TRBJ1-4
CDR3 DNA: TGCAGTGCTAGAGATCTGGCCGGGTGGGTTAATGAAAAACTGTTTTTT
CDR3 protein: CSARDLAGWVNEKLFF

clone size: .
V gene: TRBV29-1
D gene: .
CDR3 length: 12
J gene: TRBJ1-4
CDR3 DNA: TGCAGCGTTCGAACCGAAAGGGAAAAACTGTTTTTT
CDR3 protein: CSVRTEREKLFF

clone size: many
V gene: TRBV19
D gene: TRBD2
CDR3 length: 18
J gene: TRBJ2-1
CDR3 DNA: TGTGCCAGTAGTATACCCCGCAGGAGCGGGGGGGCTGTTGGTGAGCAGTTCTTC
CDR3 protein: CASSIPRRSGGAVGEQFF

clone size: .
V gene: TRBV6-2/TRBV6-3
D gene: .
CDR3 length: 12
J gene: TRBJ2-3
CDR3 DNA: TGTGCCAGCGAAGCGGCCACCGATACGCAGTATTTT
CDR3 protein: CASEAATDTQYF

clone size: many
V gene: TRBV5-1
D gene: .
CDR3 length: 13
J gene: TRBJ2-7
CDR3 DNA: TGCGCCAGCAGCTTGACCGGGGCCTACGAGCAGTACTTC
CDR3 protein: CASSLTGAYEQYF

clone size: few
V gene: TRBV7-6
D gene: .
CDR3 length: 13
J gene: TRBJ1-2
CDR3 DNA: TGTGCCAGCAGCTTAGCTGAGGGTTATGGCTACACCTTC
CDR3 protein: CASSLAEGYGYTF

clone size: .
V gene: TRBV4-1
D gene: TRBD2
CDR3 length: 17
J gene: TRBJ2-4
CDR3 DNA: TGCGCCAGCAGCCAATTAGCGGGGGGGCCTCGCGAAAACATTCAGTACTTC
CDR3 protein: CASSQLAGGPRENIQYF